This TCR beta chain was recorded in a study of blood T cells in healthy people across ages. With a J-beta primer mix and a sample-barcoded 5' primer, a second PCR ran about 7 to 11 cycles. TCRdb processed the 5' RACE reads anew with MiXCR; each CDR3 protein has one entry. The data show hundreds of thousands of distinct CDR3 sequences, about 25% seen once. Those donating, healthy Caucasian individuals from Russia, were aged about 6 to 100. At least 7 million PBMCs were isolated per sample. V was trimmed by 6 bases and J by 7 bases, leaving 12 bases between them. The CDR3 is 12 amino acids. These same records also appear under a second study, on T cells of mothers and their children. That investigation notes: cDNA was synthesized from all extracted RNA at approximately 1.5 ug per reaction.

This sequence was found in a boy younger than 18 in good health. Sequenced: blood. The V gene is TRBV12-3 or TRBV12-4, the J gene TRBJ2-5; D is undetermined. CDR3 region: CASSPIGRTQYF. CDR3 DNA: TGTGCCAGCAGCCCCATAGGAAGGACCCAGTACTTC.